The present T cell receptor (beta chain) was sequenced within a study of chemoradiotherapy in HPV16-positive cancers. Study-level results: In HPV16-positive patients, HPV-responsive T-cell expansion tracked better recurrence-free survival.

On this clone: The antigen is not known.

The data were produced by immunoSEQ multiplex PCR, yet TCRdb's version contains in-frame clones alone and is incomplete. This table holds more than 25,000 clones, about 93% found once. The sequenced sample was blood, obtained from a patient who underwent chemoradiotherapy. The sequence was obtained from a human donor with HPV-associated anogenital cancer.

CDR3 nucleotides: TGTGCCAGCAGCCAGAGCGAAACCTCCTACAATGAGCAGTTCTTC. This sequence encodes CASSQSETSYNEQFF. The chain combines TRBV6-5 with TRBJ2-1; D is ambiguous. V was trimmed by 6 bases and J by 0 bases, leaving 12 bases between them. Germline lookup yields CDR1 MNHEY and CDR2 SVGAGI. This CDR3 spans 15 amino acids.